The next 13 T cell receptor beta chains were all read from a single sample in a study of CD8+CD57+ T cells in acquired aplastic anemia. CDR3 and TCR beta VDJ profiling relied on genomic DNA as the template. A single record per CDR3 protein comes from TCRdb applying MiXCR to the reads. The sample holds roughly 420,000 distinct CDR3 sequences, approximately 70% seen once. Sequencing used sorted CD4+, CD8+, or CD8+CD57+ T cells (not recorded which) from PBMCs. The receptors were gathered from a human donor in good health, serving as a control.

Remarks on this clonotype: Since no conserved phenylalanine or tryptophan closes the CDR3, a read error is the likely cause. It is unclear where the CDR3 begins or ends on the DNA, so no DNA is shown, and the CDR3 is as TCRdb lists it. The V call is TRBV7-2, the J call TRBJ2-7; the table's D gene call, TRBD2, was not cross checked with the DNA. Germline V CDR1 and CDR2: SGHTA, FQGNSA. The CDR3 sequence runs 13 residues, both termini included. The CDR3 protein is CASSSSGVDEPHY.

This sequence joins TRBV12-3 or TRBV12-4 and TRBJ2-5; D gene ambiguous. The V and J ends lost 6 bases and 5 bases respectively, with 19 bases between them. This CDR3 spans 15 amino acids. The CDR3 sequence is CASSPSGLEVETQYF. The CDR3 bases are TGTGCCAGCAGCCCTTCGGGCTTAGAGGTGGAGACCCAGTACTTC.

This clonotype was recorded many times. The CDR3 sequence is CASSPQGMGNQPQHF. The CDR3 DNA sequence: TGTGCCAGTAGTCCCCAGGGTATGGGCAATCAGCCCCAGCATTTT. The chain employs TRBV19 and TRBJ1-5; D may be TRBD1 (5 bases). The length of the CDR3 is 15 residues. Germline V gene sequence: CDR1 LNHDA, CDR2 SQIVND (reference sequence). V was pared by 5 bases and J by 2 bases, with 13 bases between. Full variable domain (rest looked up from reference TRBV19 and TRBJ1-5): DGGITQSPKYLFRKEGQNVTLSCEQNLNHDAMYWYRQDPGQGLRLIYYSQIVNDFQKGDIAEGYSVSREKKESFPLTVTSAQKNPTAFYLCASSPQGMGNQPQHFGDGTRLSIL.

Remarks on this clonotype: A read error may produce the germline difference seen at one junction end. V is TRBV7-2 and J is TRBJ1-1, with a possible D match to TRBD1 (5 bases). CDR3 length equals 17 residues. The germline gives CDR1 SGHTA, CDR2 FQGNSA. This CDR3 is CASSRDRRFLMNTEAFF. Here the CDR3 DNA reads TGCGCCAGCAGCAGAGACAGACGTTTCCTTATGAACACTGAAGCTTTCTTT.

The genes are TRBV9 and TRBJ2-1; possibly TRBD1 for D (5 bases). The CDR3 consists of 17 residues. Deletions cut 4 bases from V and 8 bases from J, with 25 bases between. The germline V gene encodes CDR1 SGDLS and CDR2 YYNGEE. In DNA, the CDR3 is TGTGCCAGCAGCTTAGTTCTTGGTAAGGGGTTGAACTATGAGCAGTTCTTC. It codes for CASSLVLGKGLNYEQFF. Together with reference TRBV9 and TRBJ2-1, the CDR3 gives the full variable domain: DSGVTQTPKHLITATGQRVTLRCSPRSGDLSVYWYQQSLDQGLQFLIQYYNGEERAKGNILERFSAQQFPDLHSELNLSSLELGDSALYFCASSLVLGKGLNYEQFFGPGTRLTVL.

Turning to this clonotype: The final CDR3 position lacks the conserved phenylalanine or tryptophan, pointing to a likely read error. The DNA is omitted, as the CDR3 cannot be located on it reliably, and the CDR3 follows TCRdb's listing. V gene TRBV7-3 combines with J gene TRBJ2-1. CDR1 is SGHTA, CDR2 FQGTGA, per germline. Both ends counted, the CDR3 spans 11 residues. The CDR3 spells CASSLRYNQSL.

As regards this clonotype: Mismatch with germline at one junction end may stem from a read error. The chain employs TRBV7-8 and TRBJ2-7; D might be TRBD1 or TRBD2, each matching 5 bases. In germline, CDR1 is SGHVS, CDR2 FQNEAQ. The CDR3 is made up of 14 amino acids. The CDR3 DNA follows: TGTGCCAGCAGCTTAGATGGGGGAACTAATGAAAAACTGTTC. This encodes CASSLDGGTNEKLF. Based on the CDR3 plus reference TRBV7-8 and TRBJ2-7, the full variable domain is GAGVSQSPRYKVAKRGQDVALRCDPISGHVSLFWYQQALGQGPEFLTYFQNEAQLDKSGLPSDRFFAERPEGSVSTLKIQRTQQEDSAVYLCASSLDGGTNEKLFGPGTRLTVT.

Ten or more counts support this clonotype. J is TRBJ1-2 and V is TRBV25-1, with 10 nucleotides matching TRBD1. With V trimmed by 5 bases and J by 8 bases, 8 bases remained unmatched. Germline V gene lookup returns CDR1 MGHDK and CDR2 SYGVNS. The CDR3 covers 14 residues. CDR3 loop: CASSPPAGQGGYTF. The DNA of the CDR3 is TGTGCCAGCAGTCCCCCGGCGGGACAGGGGGGCTACACCTTC.

This clonotype was recorded a few times. The V gene is TRBV29-1, the J gene TRBJ1-2; 10 bases agree with TRBD1. V trimming: 6 bases; J trimming: 5 bases; junction bases outside the gene matches: 12. CDR1 is SQVTM, CDR2 ANQGSEA, per germline. The CDR3 is made up of 15 amino acids. The CDR3 DNA follows: TGCAGCGTCGACACCGGGACAGGGGAACTATATGGCTACACCTTC. Translating it yields CSVDTGTGELYGYTF.

This clonotype has a count of ten or more. The V and J genes are TRBV5-4 and TRBJ2-5, with D possibly being TRBD2 (5 bases). From germline, CDR1 is SGHNT and CDR2 YYREEE (reference sequence). V lost 2 bases and J lost 1, with 9 bases in between. There are 14 residues in the CDR3. The CDR3 DNA is TGTGCCAGCAGCTTTGAGGGCCTCCAAGAGACCCAGTACTTC. This sequence encodes CASSFEGLQETQYF. Based on the CDR3 plus reference TRBV5-4 and TRBJ2-5, the full variable domain is ETGVTQSPTHLIKTRGQQVTLRCSSQSGHNTVSWYQQALGQGPQFIFQYYREEENGRGNFPPRFSGLQFPNYSSELNVNALELDDSALYLCASSFEGLQETQYFGPGTRLLVL.

This rearrangement joins TRBV20-1 to TRBJ2-1; no firm D call. The CDR3 runs to 13 residues. Trimming took off 0 bases at V and 6 bases at J, with 9 bases between the two ends. Germline V gives CDR1 DFQATT, CDR2 SNEGSKA (reference sequence). The CDR3 DNA is TGCAGTGCTAGAGATTTGTCCCTCAATGAGCAGTTCTTC. Protein product: CSARDLSLNEQFF.

About this clonotype itself: The CDR3 does not end in the conserved phenylalanine or tryptophan, so this is likely a read error. The DNA is left out, because the CDR3 cannot be placed on it with certainty; the CDR3 is given as TCRdb lists it. This chain uses TRBV19 with TRBJ2-7; the table calls TRBD1, which could not be checked here. The CDR3 region is 15 residues in length, termini included. Germline CDR1 reads LNHDA; CDR2 reads SQIVND (reference sequence). The CDR3: CASSIQALGSHQLYY.

CDR3: CASSSRGGTEAFF. CDR3 nucleotide sequence: TGTGCCAGTAGTTCCCGGGGAGGTACTGAAGCTTTCTTT. The chain has TRBV19 and TRBJ1-1; no firm D call. Germline values: CDR1 LNHDA, CDR2 SQIVND (reference sequence). V lost 5 bases and J 5 bases, leaving 12 bases between the germline ends. There are 13 residues in the CDR3.